These T cell receptor beta chains were read from a single sample in a study of cytomegalovirus exposure and HLA in healthy donors. Using immunoSEQ multiplex PCR, the repertoire was profiled, and TCRdb retains in-frame clones only, with some absent. The sample table includes roughly 80,000 clones. Material for sequencing was PBMCs. The receptors shown here come from a man aged 45 to 65 in good health and CMV-seronegative. CDR3s leave out the opening cysteine and the closing phenylalanine or tryptophan. A D gene is named only where the DNA matches it firmly.

.	TRBV30	TRBJ1-1	AWTRGGVTGAF
.	TRBV6-1	TRBJ1-1	ASSDEGYSVGGDTEAF
TRBD1	TRBV23-1	TRBJ2-1	ASSQTGGGNNEQF
TRBD1	TRBV9	TRBJ1-2	ASSLHPTGDYGYT
.	TRBV29-1	TRBJ2-7	SVELPRTAEQY
TRBD2	TRBV7-3	TRBJ2-3	ASSTAGGLAGDPTDTQY
TRBD1	TRBV28	TRBJ2-7	ASSLLTGGRYEQY
TRBD1	TRBV29-1	TRBJ1-1	SVVGQGASAF
.	TRBV18	TRBJ1-4	ASSPRGVGEKLF
.	TRBV6-5	TRBJ2-1	ASSYSRPYNEQF
.	TRBV2	TRBJ2-7	ASTRYRDSAGEQY